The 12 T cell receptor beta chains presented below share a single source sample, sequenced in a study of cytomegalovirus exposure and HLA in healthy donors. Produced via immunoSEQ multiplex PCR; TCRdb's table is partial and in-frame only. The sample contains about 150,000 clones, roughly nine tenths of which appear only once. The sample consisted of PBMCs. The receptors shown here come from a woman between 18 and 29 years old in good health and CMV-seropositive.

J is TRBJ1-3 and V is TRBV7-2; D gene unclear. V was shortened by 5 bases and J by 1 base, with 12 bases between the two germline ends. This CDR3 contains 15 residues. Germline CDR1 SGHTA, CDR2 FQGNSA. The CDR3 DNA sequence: TGTGCCAGCAGCCCTCAGATTTCGTCTGGAAACACCATATATTTT. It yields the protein CASSPQISSGNTIYF.

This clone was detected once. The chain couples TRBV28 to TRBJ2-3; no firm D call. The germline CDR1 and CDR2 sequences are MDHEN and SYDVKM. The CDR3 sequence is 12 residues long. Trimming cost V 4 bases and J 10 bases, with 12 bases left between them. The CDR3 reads CASSWKTTAQYF. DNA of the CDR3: TGTGCCAGCAGTTGGAAAACTACGGCGCAGTATTTT.

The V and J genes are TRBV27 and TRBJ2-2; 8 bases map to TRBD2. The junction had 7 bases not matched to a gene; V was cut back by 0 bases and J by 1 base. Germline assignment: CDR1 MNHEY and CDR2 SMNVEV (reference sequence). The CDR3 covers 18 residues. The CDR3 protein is CASSLSRQRGLNTGELFF. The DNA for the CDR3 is TGTGCCAGCAGTTTATCTCGCCAGCGGGGGTTGAACACCGGGGAGCTGTTTTTT.

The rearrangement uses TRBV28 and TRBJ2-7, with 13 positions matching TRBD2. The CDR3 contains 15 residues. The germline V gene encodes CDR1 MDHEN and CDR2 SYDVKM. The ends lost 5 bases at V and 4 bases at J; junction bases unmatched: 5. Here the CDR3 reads CASSPTSGGKYEQYF. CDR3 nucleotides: TGTGCCAGCAGTCCGACTAGCGGGGGGAAGTACGAGCAGTACTTC.

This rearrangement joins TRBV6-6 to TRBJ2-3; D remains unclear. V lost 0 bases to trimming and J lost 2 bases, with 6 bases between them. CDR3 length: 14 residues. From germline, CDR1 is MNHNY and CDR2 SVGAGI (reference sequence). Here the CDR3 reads CASSYSTSTDTQYF. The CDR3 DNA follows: TGTGCCAGCAGTTACTCGACTTCCACAGATACGCAGTATTTT.

The CDR3 reads CASSQGGYMNTEAFF. The DNA for the CDR3 is TGTGCCAGCAGTCAGGGGGGTTACATGAACACTGAAGCTTTCTTT. This chain links TRBV6-1 with TRBJ1-1, with TRBD1 matching 7 bases. The germline V gene has CDR1 MNHNS and CDR2 SASEGT. V was clipped by 5 bases and J by 0 bases; unmatched bases: 6. This CDR3 has 15 amino acids.

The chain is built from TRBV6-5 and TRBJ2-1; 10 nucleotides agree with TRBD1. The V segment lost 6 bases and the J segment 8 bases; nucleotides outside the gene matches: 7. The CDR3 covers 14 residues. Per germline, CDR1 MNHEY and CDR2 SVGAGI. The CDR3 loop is CASRAGQGSDEQFF. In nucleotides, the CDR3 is TGTGCCAGCAGAGCGGGACAGGGGTCCGATGAGCAGTTCTTC.

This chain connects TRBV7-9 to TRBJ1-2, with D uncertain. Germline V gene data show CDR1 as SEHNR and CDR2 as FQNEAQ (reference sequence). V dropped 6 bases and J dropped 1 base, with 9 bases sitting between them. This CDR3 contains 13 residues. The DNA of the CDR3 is TGTGCCAGCAGTCTCGGACTTAACTATGGCTACACCTTC. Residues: CASSLGLNYGYTF.

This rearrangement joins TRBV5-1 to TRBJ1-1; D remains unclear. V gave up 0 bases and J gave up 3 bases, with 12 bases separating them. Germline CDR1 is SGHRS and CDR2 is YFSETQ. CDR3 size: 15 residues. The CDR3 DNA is TGCGCCAGCAGCTTGGGACCTCTCCGGGACACTGAAGCTTTCTTT. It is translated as CASSLGPLRDTEAFF.

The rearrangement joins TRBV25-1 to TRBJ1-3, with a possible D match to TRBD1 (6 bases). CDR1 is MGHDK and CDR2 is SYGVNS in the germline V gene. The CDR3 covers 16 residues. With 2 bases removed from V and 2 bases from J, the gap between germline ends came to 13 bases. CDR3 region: CASSEAGTTTGNTIYF. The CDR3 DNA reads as TGTGCCAGCAGTGAAGCCGGGACAACAACTGGAAACACCATATATTTT.

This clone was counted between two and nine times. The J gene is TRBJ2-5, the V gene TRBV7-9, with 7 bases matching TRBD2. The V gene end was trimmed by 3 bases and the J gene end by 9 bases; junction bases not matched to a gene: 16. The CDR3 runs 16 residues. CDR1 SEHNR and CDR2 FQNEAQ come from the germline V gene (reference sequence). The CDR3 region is CASSFPVYREGAAQYF. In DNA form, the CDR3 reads TGTGCCAGCAGCTTCCCCGTTTATAGGGAGGGAGCGGCCCAGTACTTC.

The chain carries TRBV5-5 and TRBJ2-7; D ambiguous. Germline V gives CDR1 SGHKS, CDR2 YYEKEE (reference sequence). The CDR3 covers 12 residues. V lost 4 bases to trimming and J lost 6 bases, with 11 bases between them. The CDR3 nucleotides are TGTGCCAGCAGCCCTCCCCCTATCGAGCAGTACTTC. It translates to CASSPPPIEQYF. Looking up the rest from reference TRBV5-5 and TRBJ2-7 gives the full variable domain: DAGVTQSPTHLIKTRGQQVTLRCSPISGHKSVSWYQQVLGQGPQFIFQYYEKEERGRGNFPDRFSARQFPNYSSELNVNALLLGDSALYLCASSPPPIEQYFGPGTRLTVT.